This T cell receptor beta chain emerged from a study of neurological immune-mediated disorders. General observations from the study: Patients with HTLV-1-associated myelopathy had the highest level of TCR clonal expansion, whereas patients with multiple sclerosis had the lowest level, falling beneath the level found in healthy controls. Expanded clones shared no identical CDR3 amino acid sequences across subjects, which suggested private TCR-beta repertoires in all groups.

Time point meaning: technical triplicate 1. Around 950,000 sorted CD4+ or CD8+ T cells made each library. cDNA synthesis was performed by 5'RACE with 10-nucleotide random UMIs. Each CDR3 protein gets one entry after TCRdb re-called the 5' RACE reads with MiXCR. The data contain approximately 23,000 distinct CDR3 sequences, about 13% of them singletons. A remark on this clonotype: What it binds is not known.

The V segment lost 8 bases and the J segment 2 bases; nucleotides outside the gene matches: 1. The CDR3 loop spans 12 amino acids. The V and J genes are TRBV12-3 or TRBV12-4 and TRBJ1-2; 8 bases are a match to TRBD1. This sequence was found in a female donor with HTLV-1-associated myelopathy (HAM/TSP). Sequencing used CD4+ T cells from blood. The CDR3 sequence: CASRQGNYGYTF. As DNA, the CDR3 is TGTGCCAGCCGACAGGGGAACTATGGCTACACCTTC.